This T cell receptor delta chain was identified in a study of gamma delta lymphoproliferative disorders and STAT genes (dated by TCRdb to 2017 to 2018). Study-wide context: The LymphoTrack Dx TCRG Assay was used to build gamma-chain libraries from a minimum of 50 ng of genomic DNA. Because no corresponding Invivoscribe delta assay was available, delta-chain libraries were prepared according to the standard operating procedure of the EuroClonality-NGS working group. Within a larger immunophenotypic and STAT-mutation study, TCR gamma and delta CDR3 repertoires were profiled by deep sequencing in Tgammadelta lymphoproliferative disease patients and healthy controls. The TCR-sequenced pilot group comprised under 10 Tgammadelta large granular lymphocyte leukemia patients and a couple of hepatosplenic T-cell lymphoma patients. A couple of gamma-chain samples and all delta-chain samples were sequenced twice to confirm results.

For both patients and controls, peripheral blood mononuclear cells were isolated, and the genomic DNA from these cells was used for TCR sequencing. A median age of roughly 62 years was recorded for the sequenced patients, of whom a few were male and 6 or 7 were female. Patients were recruited at a single hematology unit in Padova, Italy, and were reclassified according to 2017 WHO criteria for T-LGLL or HSTCL. All patient samples were collected while patients were either off therapy or before therapy. What the research found in general, with its limitations: Almost every major gamma and delta clonotype found in patients was public, meaning shared with at least one healthy donor, with just a couple of gamma clonotypes being private to disease. It was noted by the authors that NGS specificity may be reduced at low frequencies, so confirmation of the public or private nature of leukemic clones is needed. When whole repertoires were clustered, gamma repertoires from patients formed a group apart from those of healthy controls, but delta repertoires showed no separation between the groups. Major clones in indolent patients were dominated by Vgamma9-JgammaP and Vdelta2-Ddelta3-Jdelta1 rearrangements, whereas symptomatic patients lacked these rearrangements and used less common gene combinations. Leukemic cells were skewed toward terminal effectors, whereas control T cells likely spanned varied maturation stages, a difference potentially limiting comparisons between patients and controls.

The germline V and J ends show losses of 0 bases and 1 base respectively, and no gene match explains 9 bases of the junction. The CDR3 goes from the cysteine to the phenylalanine over 17 residues. Only the CDR3 DNA stays, 51 bases, in frame from base 1. CDR1 and CDR2 are drawn from the germline V gene: GEAIGNYY, EKD. Worth noting for this clone: The target of this receptor is not known. No per-base quality is available; no much larger clone lies one base away.

In both library preparation methods, multiplex PCR was run with primers aimed at the conserved V and J regions of the TCR genes. Purified and pooled amplicons were sequenced on an Illumina MiSeq platform. Under the source paper's analysis protocol: V(D)J alignment, clonotype assembly and translation were handled by MiXCR, while functionality assessment and CDR3 repertoire analyses were done with VDJtools. CDR3 followed the IMGT definition, and analyses included only productive sequences that used functional genes, leaving out ORF genes and pseudogenes. Identical amino acid CDR3s of major clonotypes (frequency >=5%) were searched for across all patients and controls using a custom Python script. Clonotype frequencies in patients versus controls were compared with a one-sided non-parametric Wilcoxon test. Clonotypes were called again by TCRdb from the public reads via CATT, and duplicate nucleotide sequences were then merged into one entry. TCRdb, not the original authors, processed these V and J calls. Here the sample has around 120 delta-chain clones; roughly 18% occur a single time. The top ten clonotypes cover about 98% of the sample.

The TCR comes from a human donor with hepatosplenic T-cell lymphoma. Sequences were obtained from blood. The V and J segments used are TRDV2 and TRDJ1; the junction holds 8 bases that match TRDD3. The nucleotides read TGTGCCTGTGACACCCTAGTGAGGGATACGTTCACCGATAAACTCATCTTT. Translation gives CACDTLVRDTFTDKLIF.